This TCR beta chain came from a study of T cells in Graves' hyperthyroidism and ophthalmopathy. Study-wide findings and caveats: Appearing also in blood were most of the thyroid clonotypes expanded above 0.001.

Diagnoses were made from clinical symptoms, serum measures (thyroxine and TRAb), thyroid ultrasound and orbital computed tomography. RNA transcripts gave rise to amplified TCR beta CDR3 regions. Using the HTBI primer set, a first-round RT-PCR was run on the TCR CDR3. MiXCR was run by TCRdb on the multiplex PCR reads, yielding one entry per CDR3 protein. The table has 350,000 or so distinct CDR3 sequences, roughly 23% seen once. The CDR3 is made up of 16 amino acids. Looked up from germline, CDR1 is MDHEN and CDR2 is SYDVKM. Germline trimming cut 7 bases from V and 4 bases from J; bases unmatched to any gene: 10. This clonotype has ten or more counts. Antigen: not known.

The sequence came from a woman aged 45-60 years with Graves' hyperthyroidism. The sequenced sample was blood. The rearrangement links TRBV28 to TRBJ2-2; 9 positions agree with TRBD2. CDR3 protein: CASIGGGALATGELFF. The CDR3 bases are TGTGCCAGCATAGGCGGGGGGGCCTTAGCCACCGGGGAGCTGTTTTTT.